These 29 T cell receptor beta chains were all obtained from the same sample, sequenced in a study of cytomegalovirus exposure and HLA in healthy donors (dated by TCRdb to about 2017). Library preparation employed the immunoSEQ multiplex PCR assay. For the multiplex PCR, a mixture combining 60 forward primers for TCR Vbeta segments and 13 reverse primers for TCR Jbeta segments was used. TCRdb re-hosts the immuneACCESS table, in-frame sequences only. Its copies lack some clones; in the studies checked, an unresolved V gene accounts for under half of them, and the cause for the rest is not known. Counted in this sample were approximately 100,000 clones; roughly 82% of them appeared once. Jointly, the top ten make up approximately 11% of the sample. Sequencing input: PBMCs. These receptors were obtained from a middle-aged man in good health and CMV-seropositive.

CDR3 residues: CASSQALDIMNTEAFF. CDR3 in DNA: TGTGCCAGCAGCCAAGCATTGGACATCATGAACACTGAAGCTTTCTTT. The chain joins TRBV14 to TRBJ1-1, with D maybe TRBD1 (5 bases). Trimming took 1 base from V and 0 from J, leaving 12 bases between them. In germline, CDR1 is SGHDN, CDR2 FVKESK. The CDR3 has 16 residues.

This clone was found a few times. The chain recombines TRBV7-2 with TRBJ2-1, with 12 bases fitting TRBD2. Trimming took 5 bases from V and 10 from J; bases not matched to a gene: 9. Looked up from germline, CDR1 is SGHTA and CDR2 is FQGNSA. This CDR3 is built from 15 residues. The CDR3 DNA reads TGTGCCAGCAGCGACGACGGGACTAGCGGGCAAGAGCAGTTCTTC. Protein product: CASSDDGTSGQEQFF.

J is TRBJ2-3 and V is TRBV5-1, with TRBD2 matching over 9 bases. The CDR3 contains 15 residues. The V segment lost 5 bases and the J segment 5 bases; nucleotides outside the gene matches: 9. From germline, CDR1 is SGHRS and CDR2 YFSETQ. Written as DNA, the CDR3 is TGCGCCAGCAGTAAGGCGGGGGGGCCGGAAGATACGCAGTATTTT. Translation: CASSKAGGPEDTQYF. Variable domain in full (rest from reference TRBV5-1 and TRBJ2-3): KAGVTQTPRYLIKTRGQQVTLSCSPISGHRSVSWYQQTPGQGLQFLFEYFSETQRNKGNFPGRFSGRQFSNSRSEMNVSTLELGDSALYLCASSKAGGPEDTQYFGPGTRLTVL.

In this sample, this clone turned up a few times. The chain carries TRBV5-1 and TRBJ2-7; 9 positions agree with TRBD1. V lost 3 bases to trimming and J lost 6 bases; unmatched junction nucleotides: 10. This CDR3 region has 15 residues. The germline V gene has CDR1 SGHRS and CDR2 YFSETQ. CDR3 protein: CASSSTTGQGVEQYF. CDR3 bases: TGCGCCAGCAGCTCAACGACGGGACAGGGAGTCGAGCAGTACTTC.

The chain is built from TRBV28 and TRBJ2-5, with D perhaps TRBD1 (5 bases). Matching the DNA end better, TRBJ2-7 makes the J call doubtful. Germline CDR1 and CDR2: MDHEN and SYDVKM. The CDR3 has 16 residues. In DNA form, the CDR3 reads TGTGCCAGCAGTTTAGGTGGGGAAACAGGTTACTACGAGCAGTACTTC. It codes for CASSLGGETGYYEQYF.

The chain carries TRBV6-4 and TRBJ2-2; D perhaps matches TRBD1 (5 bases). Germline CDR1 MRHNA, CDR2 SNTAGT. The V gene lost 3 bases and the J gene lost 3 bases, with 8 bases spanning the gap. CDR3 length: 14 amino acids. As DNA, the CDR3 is TGTGCCAGCAGTGAGGGCAGGGACACCGGGGAGCTGTTTTTT. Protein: CASSEGRDTGELFF.

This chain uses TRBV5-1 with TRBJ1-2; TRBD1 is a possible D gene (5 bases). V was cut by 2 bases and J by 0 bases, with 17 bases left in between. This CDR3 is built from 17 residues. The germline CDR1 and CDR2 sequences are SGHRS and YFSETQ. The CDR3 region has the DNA TGCGCCAGCAGCTTATCCAGGGAATATGCCACTAACTATGGCTACACCTTC. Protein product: CASSLSREYATNYGYTF. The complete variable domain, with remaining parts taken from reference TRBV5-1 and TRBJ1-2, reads KAGVTQTPRYLIKTRGQQVTLSCSPISGHRSVSWYQQTPGQGLQFLFEYFSETQRNKGNFPGRFSGRQFSNSRSEMNVSTLELGDSALYLCASSLSREYATNYGYTFGSGTRLTVV.

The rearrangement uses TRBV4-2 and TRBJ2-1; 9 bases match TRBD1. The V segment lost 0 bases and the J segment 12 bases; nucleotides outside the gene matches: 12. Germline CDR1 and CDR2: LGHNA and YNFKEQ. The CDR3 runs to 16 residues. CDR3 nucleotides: TGTGCCAGCAGCCAAGATAAGGACAGGGGTCGGCAGGGGCAGTTCTTC. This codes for CASSQDKDRGRQGQFF.

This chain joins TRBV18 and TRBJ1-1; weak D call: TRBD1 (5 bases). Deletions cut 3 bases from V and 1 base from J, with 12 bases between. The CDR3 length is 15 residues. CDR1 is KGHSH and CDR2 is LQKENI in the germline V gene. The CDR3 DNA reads TGTGCCAGCTCACCTTCCCAAGGGGCGAACACTGAAGCTTTCTTT. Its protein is CASSPSQGANTEAFF.

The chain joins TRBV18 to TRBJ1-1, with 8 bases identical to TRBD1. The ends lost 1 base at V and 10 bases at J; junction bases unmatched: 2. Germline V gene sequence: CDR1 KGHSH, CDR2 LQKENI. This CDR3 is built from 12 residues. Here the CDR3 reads CASSPQGTGAFF. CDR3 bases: TGTGCCAGCTCACCACAGGGGACAGGAGCTTTCTTT.

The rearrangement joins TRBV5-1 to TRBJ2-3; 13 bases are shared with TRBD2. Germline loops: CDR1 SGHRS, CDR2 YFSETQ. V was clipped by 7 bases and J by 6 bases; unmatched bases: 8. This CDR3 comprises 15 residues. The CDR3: CASDYGTSGVDTQYF. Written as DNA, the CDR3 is TGCGCCAGCGACTATGGGACTAGCGGGGTGGATACGCAGTATTTT.

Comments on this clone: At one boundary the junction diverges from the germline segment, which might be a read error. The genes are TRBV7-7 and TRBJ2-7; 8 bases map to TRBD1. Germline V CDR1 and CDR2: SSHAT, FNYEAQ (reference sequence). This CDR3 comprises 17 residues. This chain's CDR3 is CASSLGPGRGRTYEQYF. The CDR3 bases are TGTGCTAGCAGCTTAGGTCCCGGCAGGGGGCGAACCTACGAGCAGTACTTC.

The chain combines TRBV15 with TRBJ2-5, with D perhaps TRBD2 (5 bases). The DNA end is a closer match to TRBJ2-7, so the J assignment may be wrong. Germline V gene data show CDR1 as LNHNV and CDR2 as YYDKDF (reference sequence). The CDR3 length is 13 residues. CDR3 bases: TGTGCCACCAGCAGAGCCGGGGTTTACGAGCAGTACTTC. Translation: CATSRAGVYEQYF.

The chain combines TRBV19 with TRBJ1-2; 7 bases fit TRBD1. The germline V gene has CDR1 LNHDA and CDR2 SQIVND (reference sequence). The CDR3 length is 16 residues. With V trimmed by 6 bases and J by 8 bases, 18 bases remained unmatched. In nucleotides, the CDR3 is TGTGCCAGTAGGCCACCCCTAAACAGGGGAGATCGAGGCTACACCTTC. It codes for CASRPPLNRGDRGYTF.

CDR3 in DNA: TGCGCCAGCAGCCAGGCGGTGGTGCAGTCTGGGGCCAACGTCCTGACTTTC. This translates into CASSQAVVQSGANVLTF. The chain uses TRBV4-1 and TRBJ2-6; D ambiguous. Germline V gives CDR1 MGHRA, CDR2 YSYEKL. Trimming removed 3 bases at V and 1 base at J, with 13 bases between. The CDR3 runs 17 residues.

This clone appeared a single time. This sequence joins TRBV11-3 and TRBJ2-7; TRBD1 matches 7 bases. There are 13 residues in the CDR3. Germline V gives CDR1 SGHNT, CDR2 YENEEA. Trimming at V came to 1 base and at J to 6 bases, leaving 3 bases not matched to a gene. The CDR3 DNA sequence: TGTGCCAGCAGCTTAGGTACAGGGGCCGAGCAGTACTTC. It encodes CASSLGTGAEQYF.

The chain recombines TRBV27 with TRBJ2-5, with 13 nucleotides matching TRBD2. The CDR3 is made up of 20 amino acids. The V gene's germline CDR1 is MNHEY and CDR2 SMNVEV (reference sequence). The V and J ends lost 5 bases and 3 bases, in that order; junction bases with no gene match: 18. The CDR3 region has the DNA TGTGCCAGCAGTCCTACCCGATTCTCCTGGGGGACTAGCGGGGAAGAGACCCAGTACTTC. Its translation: CASSPTRFSWGTSGEETQYF.

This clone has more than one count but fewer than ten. In nucleotides, the CDR3 is TGTGCCAGCAGTGACCGGGCGGGGGGGCGGGATACGCAGTATTTT. Translation: CASSDRAGGRDTQYF. This chain connects TRBV2 to TRBJ2-3; TRBD2 agrees at 9 bases. The J segment lost 6 bases and the V segment lost 3 bases, leaving 7 bases of the junction unmatched. The CDR3 has 15 residues. CDR1 is SNHLY and CDR2 is FYNNEI in the germline V gene.

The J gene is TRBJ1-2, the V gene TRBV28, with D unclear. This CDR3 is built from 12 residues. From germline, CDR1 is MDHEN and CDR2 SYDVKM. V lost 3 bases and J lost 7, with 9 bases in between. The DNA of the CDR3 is TGTGCCAGCAGTTTCGGAGTTAGTGGCTACACCTTC. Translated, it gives CASSFGVSGYTF.

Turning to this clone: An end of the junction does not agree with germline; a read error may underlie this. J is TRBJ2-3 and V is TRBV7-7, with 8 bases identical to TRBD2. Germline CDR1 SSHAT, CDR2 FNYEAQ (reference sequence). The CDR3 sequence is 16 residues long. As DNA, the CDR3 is TGTGCTAGCAGCCCACGTATGCGGGGGGATGGAGATACGCAGTATTTT. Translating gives CASSPRMRGDGDTQYF.

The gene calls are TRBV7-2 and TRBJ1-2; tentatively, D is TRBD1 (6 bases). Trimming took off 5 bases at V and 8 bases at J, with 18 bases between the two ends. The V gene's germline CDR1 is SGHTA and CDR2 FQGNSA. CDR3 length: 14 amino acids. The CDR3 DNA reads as TGTGCCAGCAGCCCTGCGCAGGGGAGTAAAGGCTACACCTTC. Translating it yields CASSPAQGSKGYTF.

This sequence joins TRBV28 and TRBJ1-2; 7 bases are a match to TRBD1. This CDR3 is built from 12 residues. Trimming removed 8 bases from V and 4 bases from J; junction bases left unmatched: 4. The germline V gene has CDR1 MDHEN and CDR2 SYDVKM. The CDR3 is CASLGQLYGYTF. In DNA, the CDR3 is TGTGCCAGCCTGGGACAGCTCTATGGCTACACCTTC.

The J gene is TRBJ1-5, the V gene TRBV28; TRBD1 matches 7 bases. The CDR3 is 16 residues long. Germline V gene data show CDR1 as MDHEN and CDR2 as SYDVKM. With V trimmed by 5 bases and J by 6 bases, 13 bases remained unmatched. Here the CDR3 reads CASSLPGTDGGQPQHF. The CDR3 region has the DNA TGTGCCAGCAGTCTCCCCGGGACAGATGGCGGTCAGCCCCAGCATTTT. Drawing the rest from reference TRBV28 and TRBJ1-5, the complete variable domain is DVKVTQSSRYLVKRTGEKVFLECVQDMDHENMFWYRQDPGLGLRLIYFSYDVKMKEKGDIPEGYSVSREKKERFSLILESASTNQTSMYLCASSLPGTDGGQPQHFGDGTRLSIL.

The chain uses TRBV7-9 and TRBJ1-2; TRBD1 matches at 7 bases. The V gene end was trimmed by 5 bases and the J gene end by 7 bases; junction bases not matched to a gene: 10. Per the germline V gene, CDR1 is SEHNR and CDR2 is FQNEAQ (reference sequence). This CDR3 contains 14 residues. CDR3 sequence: CASSPRQGQGGYTF. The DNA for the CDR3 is TGTGCCAGCAGCCCAAGACAGGGTCAAGGTGGCTACACCTTC. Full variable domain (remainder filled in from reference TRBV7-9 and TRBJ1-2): DTGVSQNPRHKITKRGQNVTFRCDPISEHNRLYWYRQTLGQGPEFLTYFQNEAQLEKSRLLSDRFSAERPKGSFSTLEIQRTEQGDSAMYLCASSPRQGQGGYTFGSGTRLTVV.

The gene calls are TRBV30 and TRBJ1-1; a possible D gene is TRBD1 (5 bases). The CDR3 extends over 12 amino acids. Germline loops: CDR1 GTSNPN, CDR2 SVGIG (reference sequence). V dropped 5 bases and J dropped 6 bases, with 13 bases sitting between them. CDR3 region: CAWDRGNPEAFF. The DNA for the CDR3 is TGTGCCTGGGACAGAGGCAACCCTGAAGCTTTCTTT.

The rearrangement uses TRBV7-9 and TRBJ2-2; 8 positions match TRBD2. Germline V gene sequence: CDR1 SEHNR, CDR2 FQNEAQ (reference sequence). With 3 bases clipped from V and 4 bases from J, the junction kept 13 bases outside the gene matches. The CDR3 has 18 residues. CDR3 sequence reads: CASSFPGLEIYLTGELFF. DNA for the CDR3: TGTGCCAGCAGCTTCCCGGGACTAGAGATTTACCTCACCGGGGAGCTGTTTTTT.

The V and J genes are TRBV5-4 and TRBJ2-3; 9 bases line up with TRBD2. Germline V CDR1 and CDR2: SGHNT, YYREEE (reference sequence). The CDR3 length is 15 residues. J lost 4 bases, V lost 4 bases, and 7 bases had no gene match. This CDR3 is CASSQDRGGADTQYF. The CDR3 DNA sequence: TGTGCCAGCAGCCAAGATCGCGGGGGGGCAGATACGCAGTATTTT.

The CDR3 here is CASSLVPSGGADTQYF. DNA for the CDR3: TGCGCCAGCAGCTTGGTTCCTAGCGGGGGGGCAGATACGCAGTATTTT. V and J are TRBV5-1 and TRBJ2-3; 12 bases line up with TRBD2. The CDR3 is 16 amino acids. Germline CDR1 is SGHRS and CDR2 is YFSETQ. V was clipped by 0 bases and J by 4 bases; unmatched bases: 3.

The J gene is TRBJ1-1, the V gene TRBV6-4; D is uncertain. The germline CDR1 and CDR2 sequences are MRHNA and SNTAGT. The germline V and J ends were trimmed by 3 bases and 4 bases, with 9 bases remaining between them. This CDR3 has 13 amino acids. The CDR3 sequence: CASSEGVGTEAFF. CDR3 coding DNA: TGTGCCAGCAGTGAAGGAGTTGGCACTGAAGCTTTCTTT.